These 32 T cell receptor beta chains share one sample of origin, sequenced in a study of shared clonotypes between healthy human individuals. TCRdb's table, derived via immunoSEQ multiplex PCR, lists solely in-frame clones and lacks some. The repertoire includes 400,000 to 600,000 clones, roughly 77% of them detected once, and about 12% sits in the top ten. Sequencing was done on a sample of PBMCs. The receptor source for this set is a woman in her thirties or forties in good health. Some clones in this sample may be carry-over from other donors' samples.

This clone is a singleton in its sample. The gene calls are TRBV9 and TRBJ2-5; the D gene could be TRBD1 or TRBD2 (5 bases each). Trimming took 4 bases from V and 5 from J, leaving 12 bases between them. The germline gives CDR1 SGDLS, CDR2 YYNGEE. This CDR3 is 13 amino acids long. This CDR3 reads CASSIGTGETQYF. The CDR3 nucleotides are TGTGCCAGCAGCATCGGGACCGGTGAGACCCAGTACTTC. The full variable domain, with the rest looked up from reference TRBV9 and TRBJ2-5, is DSGVTQTPKHLITATGQRVTLRCSPRSGDLSVYWYQQSLDQGLQFLIQYYNGEERAKGNILERFSAQQFPDLHSELNLSSLELGDSALYFCASSIGTGETQYFGPGTRLLVL.

J is TRBJ2-1 and V is TRBV10-3; 9 nucleotides match TRBD2. This CDR3 is 14 amino acids long. Germline V lookup: CDR1 ENHRY, CDR2 SYGVKD. V gave up 2 bases and J gave up 9 bases; unmatched junction bases: 5. CDR3 nucleotides: TGTGCCATCAGTGAGAGTCTAGCGGGGTTTGAGCAGTTCTTC. This encodes CAISESLAGFEQFF.

The chain joins TRBV27 to TRBJ2-1; 7 bases map to TRBD2. The germline gives CDR1 MNHEY, CDR2 SMNVEV (reference sequence). There are 16 residues in the CDR3. J lost 8 bases, V lost 0 bases, and 10 bases had no gene match. Here the CDR3 reads CASSLSVGLLFDEQFF. CDR3 DNA sequence: TGTGCCAGCAGTTTATCGGTGGGACTATTGTTCGATGAGCAGTTCTTC.

V is TRBV19 and J is TRBJ2-7; 10 bases fit TRBD1. CDR3 length: 14 amino acids. Losses at the gene ends were 3 bases for V and 5 bases for J; bases not matched to a gene: 4. CDR1 and CDR2 from the germline V gene are LNHDA and SQIVND (reference sequence). DNA for the CDR3: TGTGCCAGTAGTATGGGACAGGGGCGGAACGAGCAGTACTTC. Translation gives CASSMGQGRNEQYF.

This sequence joins TRBV28 and TRBJ2-1; D is ambiguous. CDR3 length equals 12 residues. Germline assignment: CDR1 MDHEN and CDR2 SYDVKM. Trimming removed 6 bases from V and 15 bases from J, with 18 bases in between. CDR3 coding DNA: TGTGCCAGCAGAAACTTGGGTGGGCCGCGGTTCTTC. This gives the protein CASRNLGGPRFF.

The CDR3 loop reads CASSPGGIGETQYF. DNA for the CDR3: TGCGCCAGCAGCCCTGGGGGGATTGGAGAGACCCAGTACTTC. This chain links TRBV5-1 with TRBJ2-5; possible D gene TRBD2, 6 bases. Trimming took 4 bases from V and 4 from J, leaving 14 bases between them. The CDR3 spans 14 residues. Looked up from germline, CDR1 is SGHRS and CDR2 is YFSETQ.

The gene calls are TRBV5-1 and TRBJ2-7; D is unclear. This CDR3 is 12 amino acids long. The germline V and J ends were trimmed by 4 bases and 3 bases, with 8 bases remaining between them. CDR1 and CDR2 from the germline V gene are SGHRS and YFSETQ. CDR3 bases: TGCGCCAGCAGCGCTGGGGACTACGAGCAGTACTTC. It codes for CASSAGDYEQYF.

The chain links TRBV5-5 to TRBJ2-5; 7 nucleotides align to TRBD1. Germline V gene data show CDR1 as SGHKS and CDR2 as YYEKEE (reference sequence). V gave up 2 bases and J gave up 5 bases; unmatched junction bases: 9. The length of the CDR3 is 15 residues. The CDR3 DNA sequence: TGTGCCAGCAGCTTCATCCCACAGGGGCGGGAGACCCAGTACTTC. Its protein product is CASSFIPQGRETQYF.

The gene calls are TRBV6-6 and TRBJ2-1; no clear D gene. There are 13 residues in the CDR3. V lost 4 bases and J lost 4, with 8 bases in between. CDR1 and CDR2 (germline): MNHNY, SVGAGI (reference sequence). In DNA form, the CDR3 reads TGTGCCAGCAGTTGGCTAGTGTACAATGAGCAGTTCTTC. Translation: CASSWLVYNEQFF.

This chain uses TRBV5-1 with TRBJ2-6; D is unresolved. Trimming cost V 0 bases and J 0 bases, with 10 bases left between them. The CDR3 runs to 17 residues. Germline V lookup: CDR1 SGHRS, CDR2 YFSETQ. Here the CDR3 reads CASSLEVLGSGANVLTF. The CDR3 nucleotides read TGCGCCAGCAGCTTGGAAGTTTTGGGCTCTGGGGCCAACGTCCTGACTTTC. Full variable domain (rest looked up from reference TRBV5-1 and TRBJ2-6): KAGVTQTPRYLIKTRGQQVTLSCSPISGHRSVSWYQQTPGQGLQFLFEYFSETQRNKGNFPGRFSGRQFSNSRSEMNVSTLELGDSALYLCASSLEVLGSGANVLTFGAGSRLTVL.

A single count supports this clone. The CDR3 loop is CASGRGVNTEAFF. The CDR3 DNA reads TGTGCCAGTGGGAGGGGGGTGAACACTGAAGCTTTCTTT. This chain joins TRBV7-8 and TRBJ1-1, with D maybe TRBD1 (6 bases). CDR3 length equals 13 residues. Trimming took off 9 bases at V and 0 bases at J, with 11 bases between the two ends. The germline CDR1 and CDR2 sequences are SGHVS and FQNEAQ.

The chain combines TRBV28 with TRBJ2-7; weak D call: TRBD1 (6 bases). With 3 bases removed from V and 5 bases from J, the gap between germline ends came to 17 bases. CDR3 length: 15 amino acids. Per the germline V gene, CDR1 is MDHEN and CDR2 is SYDVKM. The DNA for the CDR3 is TGTGCCAGCAGTTTCTGGCAGGGGCACATCCACGAGCAGTACTTC. Translating it yields CASSFWQGHIHEQYF.

As to this clone: Only one base separates this from a far larger clonotype, so it likely reflects a read error. The genes are TRBV13 and TRBJ2-7; D is perhaps TRBD1 (5 bases). The ends were cut back, 5 bases at V and 2 bases at J, with 13 bases in the middle. The CDR3 is 14 amino acids. Germline assignment: CDR1 PRHDT and CDR2 FYEKMQ (reference sequence). Here the CDR3 reads CASSAQGPPYEQYF. The CDR3 DNA follows: TGTGCCAGCAGCGCCCAGGGCCCCCCCTACGAGCAGTACTTC.

This rearrangement joins TRBV10-3 to TRBJ1-1, with D hard to call. The germline V and J ends were trimmed by 4 bases and 0 bases, with 15 bases remaining between them. Germline CDR1 ENHRY, CDR2 SYGVKD. This CDR3 is built from 16 residues. The CDR3 region has the DNA TGTGCCATCAGTGGGTCGGGAGGCCGGATGAACACTGAAGCTTTCTTT. This sequence encodes CAISGSGGRMNTEAFF.

The rearrangement links TRBV11-2 to TRBJ1-1; D perhaps matches TRBD1 (5 bases). The V gene's germline CDR1 is SGHAT and CDR2 FQNNGV. The CDR3 covers 13 residues. V was cut by 3 bases and J by 6 bases, with 11 bases left in between. CDR3 DNA sequence: TGTGCCAGCAGCTTGGGGGGGTGGGCTGAAGCTTTCTTT. Residues: CASSLGGWAEAFF. The variable domain in full, completed from reference TRBV11-2 and TRBJ1-1, reads EAGVAQSPRYKIIEKRQSVAFWCNPISGHATLYWYQQILGQGPKLLIQFQNNGVVDDSQLPKDRFSAERLKGVDSTLKIQPAKLEDSAVYLCASSLGGWAEAFFGQGTRLTVV.

The rearrangement links TRBV7-9 to TRBJ2-1; TRBD2 matches at 8 bases. V was pared by 1 base and J by 5 bases, with 10 bases of the junction left unmatched. Germline values: CDR1 SEHNR, CDR2 FQNEAQ (reference sequence). This CDR3 has 17 amino acids. The DNA of the CDR3 is TGTGCCAGCAGCTTAGTGCGGGAGGCCCTGATTGACAATGAGCAGTTCTTC. It is translated as CASSLVREALIDNEQFF.

The gene calls are TRBV5-1 and TRBJ2-1; possibly TRBD2 for D (6 bases). CDR3 length equals 14 residues. V gave up 5 bases and J gave up 4 bases, with 13 bases separating them. In germline, CDR1 is SGHRS, CDR2 YFSETQ. The CDR3 is CASRSGTGYNEQFF. The DNA for the CDR3 is TGCGCCAGCAGATCCGGGACTGGGTACAATGAGCAGTTCTTC.

The V gene is TRBV11-2, the J gene TRBJ1-2; unclear D gene. The CDR3 runs to 13 residues. Between the trimmed V and J ends, which lost 5 bases and 2 bases, there was a span of 9 bases. CDR1 and CDR2 from the germline V gene are SGHAT and FQNNGV. CDR3 residues: CASSPGVNYGYTF. CDR3 bases: TGTGCCAGCAGCCCCGGAGTGAACTATGGCTACACCTTC.

The genes are TRBV11-2 and TRBJ2-7, with TRBD2 as a possible D gene (5 bases). In germline, CDR1 is SGHAT, CDR2 FQNNGV. The CDR3 has 14 residues. Trimming removed 3 bases from V and 7 bases from J, with 16 bases in between. CDR3: CASSFQAGSGEQYF. CDR3 bases: TGTGCCAGCAGCTTCCAGGCCGGGTCGGGGGAGCAGTACTTC.

The V and J genes are TRBV6-6 and TRBJ2-1; D gene ambiguous. Germline CDR1 reads MNHNY; CDR2 reads SVGAGI (reference sequence). The CDR3 contains 13 residues. V lost 1 base and J lost 6, with 7 bases in between. The CDR3 loop is CASSYLVVNEQFF. The CDR3 nucleotides read TGTGCCAGCAGTTACTTAGTGGTCAATGAGCAGTTCTTC.

This chain connects TRBV10-2 to TRBJ1-1, with 9 bases matching TRBD1. The junction had 3 bases not matched to a gene; V was cut back by 2 bases and J by 5 bases. Germline CDR1 is WSHSY and CDR2 is SAAADI. The CDR3 has 14 amino acids. CDR3 sequence reads: CASSETGGGTEAFF. The CDR3 DNA is TGCGCCAGCAGTGAGACAGGGGGCGGGACTGAAGCTTTCTTT.

V is TRBV4-2 and J is TRBJ1-5; possibly TRBD1 for D (5 bases). Germline V gene data show CDR1 as LGHNA and CDR2 as YNFKEQ. The ends were cut back, 0 bases at V and 4 bases at J, with 13 bases in the middle. The CDR3 has 16 amino acids. CDR3 in DNA: TGTGCCAGCAGCCAAGATGGGACCCAACCAAATCAGCCCCAGCATTTT. Its protein is CASSQDGTQPNQPQHF.

The chain employs TRBV2 and TRBJ1-5; the D is unclear. This CDR3 spans 13 amino acids. In germline, CDR1 is SNHLY, CDR2 FYNNEI. Trimming cost V 8 bases and J 1 base, with 9 bases left between them. The CDR3 sequence is CASEKESNQPQHF. As DNA, the CDR3 is TGTGCCAGCGAGAAGGAGAGCAATCAGCCCCAGCATTTT.

The count of this clone is one. This sample includes further DNA sequences coding for the same CDR3. The gene calls are TRBV19 and TRBJ2-5; maybe TRBD2 (6 bases). The tail of the sequence fits TRBJ2-7 better, so the J call may be wrong. The CDR3 sequence is 11 residues long. Germline CDR1 LNHDA, CDR2 SQIVND (reference sequence). The CDR3 loop is CASDGGYEQYF. CDR3 DNA: TGTGCCAGTGACGGGGGCTACGAGCAGTACTTC.

The chain has TRBV27 and TRBJ2-2, with D possibly matching TRBD1 (5 bases). The germline CDR1 and CDR2 sequences are MNHEY and SMNVEV (reference sequence). This CDR3 has 13 residues. Trimming took 7 bases from V and 4 from J, leaving 10 bases between them. The CDR3 DNA reads TGTGCCAGCAATGACAGACCCACCGGGGAGCTGTTTTTT. It codes for CASNDRPTGELFF.

The chain recombines TRBV30 with TRBJ1-3; a weak D match, TRBD1 (5 bases). Per the germline V gene, CDR1 is GTSNPN and CDR2 is SVGIG (reference sequence). The CDR3 length is 14 residues. Trimming pared 1 base from V and 0 bases from J, leaving 7 bases between. DNA for the CDR3: TGTGCCTGGAGTGCAGGGCACTCTGGAAACACCATATATTTT. Residues: CAWSAGHSGNTIYF.

This clone was counted at least ten times. This chain uses TRBV5-6 with TRBJ1-6; a possible D gene is TRBD1 (6 bases). CDR3 size: 15 residues. Germline V lookup: CDR1 SGHDT, CDR2 YYEEEE. The V gene lost 2 bases and the J gene lost 10 bases, with 16 bases spanning the gap. The CDR3 loop reads CASSFQTGQASPLHF. DNA of the CDR3: TGTGCCAGCAGCTTCCAGACAGGCCAAGCGTCACCCCTCCACTTT.

This clone appeared many times. The V call is TRBV19, the J call TRBJ2-3; D perhaps matches TRBD1 (6 bases). CDR1 is LNHDA, CDR2 SQIVND, per germline (reference sequence). The CDR3 loop spans 14 amino acids. V lost 5 bases to trimming and J lost 3 bases, with 12 bases between them. The CDR3 DNA is TGTGCCAGTAGTGTCGTACAGGGAACAGATACGCAGTATTTT. It specifies CASSVVQGTDTQYF.

This clone has only one observation. The rearrangement links TRBV7-8 to TRBJ1-5, with D maybe TRBD1 (6 bases). The CDR3 is 15 amino acids. Per the germline V gene, CDR1 is SGHVS and CDR2 is FQNEAQ. Trimming cost V 1 base and J 5 bases, with 12 bases left between them. The CDR3 region is CASSLGTAEYQPQHF. The CDR3 DNA reads as TGTGCCAGCAGCTTAGGGACAGCTGAGTATCAGCCCCAGCATTTT.

This chain uses TRBV19 with TRBJ1-2; D is undetermined. Germline V gene lookup returns CDR1 LNHDA and CDR2 SQIVND (reference sequence). The CDR3 length is 13 residues. V was trimmed by 6 bases and J by 2 bases, leaving 10 bases between them. CDR3 in DNA: TGTGCCAGTAGGCCGCTGCAGAACTATGGCTACACCTTC. As protein: CASRPLQNYGYTF.

This clone has just a few counts. V is TRBV10-3 and J is TRBJ2-1; D uncertain. The CDR3 totals 16 residues. Germline V gene data show CDR1 as ENHRY and CDR2 as SYGVKD. Trimming took off 2 bases at V and 5 bases at J, with 16 bases between the two ends. The CDR3 DNA follows: TGTGCCATCAGTGAGGTGACCAGCAGAGAAAACAATGAGCAGTTCTTC. Amino acid sequence: CAISEVTSRENNEQFF.

Many counts were recorded for this clone. This sequence joins TRBV5-1 and TRBJ2-3; no firm D call. The germline V gene encodes CDR1 SGHRS and CDR2 YFSETQ. Trimming took off 0 bases at V and 2 bases at J, with 10 bases between the two ends. The CDR3 is 15 residues long. In nucleotides, the CDR3 is TGCGCCAGCAGCTTGGACCCCAACCCCACAGATACGCAGTATTTT. It yields the protein CASSLDPNPTDTQYF.